This T cell receptor beta chain is drawn from a study of T cell repertoires in cytomegalovirus infection. V was trimmed by 4 bases and J by 2 bases, leaving 18 bases between them. The CDR3 totals 16 residues. CDR1 is SGHNT, CDR2 YYREEE, per germline (reference sequence). Findings of the study overall: Cumulative public TCR beta family frequency identified CMV carriers with the relevant HLA. HLA-C-restricted CMV-specific TCR beta clonotypes were dominant in the ex vivo response.

To note about this clonotype: Its antigen is currently unknown.

TCRdb reanalysed the reads using MiXCR and keeps one entry per CDR3 protein. The table lists around 770,000 distinct CDR3 sequences, roughly 28% of them singletons. This specimen was cultured CD8+ T cells from PBMCs, taken from culture after CMV antigen stimulation. The chain joins TRBV5-4 to TRBJ1-2; D is possibly TRBD1 (5 bases). This clonotype was sampled from a human donor in good health (CMV status not recorded). Some clones in this sample may be carry-over from other donors' samples. In nucleotides, the CDR3 is TGTGCCAGCAGCCAGGAGGAGGGGATCGGAAACTATGGCTACACCTTC. Translation gives CASSQEEGIGNYGYTF. Full variable domain (rest looked up from reference TRBV5-4 and TRBJ1-2): ETGVTQSPTHLIKTRGQQVTLRCSSQSGHNTVSWYQQALGQGPQFIFQYYREEENGRGNFPPRFSGLQFPNYSSELNVNALELDDSALYLCASSQEEGIGNYGYTFGSGTRLTVV.